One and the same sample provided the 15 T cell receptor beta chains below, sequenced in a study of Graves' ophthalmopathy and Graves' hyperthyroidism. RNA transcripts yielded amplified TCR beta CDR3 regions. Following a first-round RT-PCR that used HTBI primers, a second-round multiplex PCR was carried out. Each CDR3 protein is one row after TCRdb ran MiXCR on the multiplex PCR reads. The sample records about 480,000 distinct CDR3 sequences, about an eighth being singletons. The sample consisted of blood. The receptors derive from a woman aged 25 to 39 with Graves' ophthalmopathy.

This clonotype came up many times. CDR3 sequence: CASSPAGISVNQPQHF. In nucleotides, the CDR3 is TGTGCCAGCAGCCCTGCAGGGATTAGTGTCAATCAGCCCCAGCATTTT. This chain joins TRBV6-1 and TRBJ1-5, with a possible D match to TRBD1 (5 bases). With 6 bases removed from V and 3 bases from J, the gap between germline ends came to 18 bases. Germline V gives CDR1 MNHNS, CDR2 SASEGT. This CDR3 has 16 residues.

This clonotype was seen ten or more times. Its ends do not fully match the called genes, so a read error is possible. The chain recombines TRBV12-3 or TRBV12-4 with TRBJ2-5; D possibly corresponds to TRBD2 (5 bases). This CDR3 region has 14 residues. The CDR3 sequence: CASTVAGSQETLYF. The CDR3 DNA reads TGTGCCAGCACCGTGGCGGGTAGCCAAGAGACCCTGTACTTC.

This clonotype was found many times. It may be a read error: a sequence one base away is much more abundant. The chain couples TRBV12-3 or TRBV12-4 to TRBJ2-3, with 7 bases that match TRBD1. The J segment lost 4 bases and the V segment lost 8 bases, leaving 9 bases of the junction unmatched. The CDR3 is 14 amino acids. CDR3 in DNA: TGTGCCAGCGGTCTTAACCAGGGGGCAGATACGCAGTATTTT. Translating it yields CASGLNQGADTQYF.

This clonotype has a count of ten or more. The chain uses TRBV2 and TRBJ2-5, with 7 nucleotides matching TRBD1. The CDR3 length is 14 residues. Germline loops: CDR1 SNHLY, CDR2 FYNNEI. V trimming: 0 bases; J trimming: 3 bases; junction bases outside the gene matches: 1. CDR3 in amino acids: CASSEATGEETQYF. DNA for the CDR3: TGTGCCAGCAGTGAAGCCACAGGGGAAGAGACCCAGTACTTC.

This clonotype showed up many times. CDR3 sequence (DNA): TGTGCCACCAGCAGAGGGGGAGGTTCGCGTGAGCAGTACTTC. Translating gives CATSRGGGSREQYF. The chain combines TRBV15 with TRBJ2-7; D might be TRBD2 (6 bases). Germline V gene lookup returns CDR1 LNHNV and CDR2 YYDKDF (reference sequence). CDR3 length: 14 amino acids. The V gene lost 1 base and the J gene lost 7 bases, with 14 bases spanning the gap.

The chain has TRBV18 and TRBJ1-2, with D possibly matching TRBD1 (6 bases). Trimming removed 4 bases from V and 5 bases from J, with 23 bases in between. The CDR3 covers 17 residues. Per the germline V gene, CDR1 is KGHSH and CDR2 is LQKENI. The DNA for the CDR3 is TGTGCCAGCTCACTACTAGGGGCGGACAGCCTACTATATGGCTACACCTTC. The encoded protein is CASSLLGADSLLYGYTF.

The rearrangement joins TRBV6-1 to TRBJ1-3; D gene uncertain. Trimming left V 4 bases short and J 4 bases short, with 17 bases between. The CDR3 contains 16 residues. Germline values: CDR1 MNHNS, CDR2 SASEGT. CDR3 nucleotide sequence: TGTGCCAGCAGTGCCTACGGAATCCCCGGAGGAAACACCATATATTTT. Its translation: CASSAYGIPGGNTIYF.

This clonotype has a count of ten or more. The CDR3 reads CASSQREGPTSSSGNTIYF. CDR3 bases: TGCGCCAGCAGCCAAAGGGAAGGTCCCACCTCGAGCTCTGGAAACACCATATATTTT. The chain is built from TRBV4-1 and TRBJ1-3; no reliable D call. This CDR3 is 19 amino acids long. V gave up 2 bases and J gave up 0 bases, with 20 bases separating them. Germline V gene data show CDR1 as MGHRA and CDR2 as YSYEKL.

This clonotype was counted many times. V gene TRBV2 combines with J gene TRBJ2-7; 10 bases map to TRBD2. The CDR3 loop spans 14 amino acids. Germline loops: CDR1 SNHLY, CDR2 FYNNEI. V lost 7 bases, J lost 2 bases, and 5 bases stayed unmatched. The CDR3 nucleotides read TGTGCCAGCACCCGGACTAGCGGAACCTACGAGCAGTACTTC. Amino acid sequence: CASTRTSGTYEQYF.

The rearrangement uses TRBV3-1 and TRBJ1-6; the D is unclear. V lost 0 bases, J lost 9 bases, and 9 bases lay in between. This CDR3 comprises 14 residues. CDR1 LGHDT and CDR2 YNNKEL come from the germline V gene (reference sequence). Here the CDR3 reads CASSQDLGFSPLHF. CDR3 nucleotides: TGTGCCAGCAGCCAAGATCTGGGATTTTCACCCCTCCACTTT.

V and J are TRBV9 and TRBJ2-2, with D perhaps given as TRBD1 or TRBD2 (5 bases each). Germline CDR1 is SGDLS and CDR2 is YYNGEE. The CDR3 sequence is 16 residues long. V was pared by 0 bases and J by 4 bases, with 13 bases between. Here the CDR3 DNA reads TGTGCCAGCAGCGTAGGGCCCGGGACGGGCACCGGGGAGCTGTTTTTT. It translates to CASSVGPGTGTGELFF.

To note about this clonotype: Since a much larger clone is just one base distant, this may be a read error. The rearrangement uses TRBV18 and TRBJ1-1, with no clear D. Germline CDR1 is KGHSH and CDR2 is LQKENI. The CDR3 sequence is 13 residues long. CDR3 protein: CAGSSSRSTEAFF. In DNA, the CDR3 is TGTGCCGGCTCGTCTTCCCGGAGCACTGAAGCTTTCTTT. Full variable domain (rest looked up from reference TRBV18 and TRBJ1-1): NAGVMQNPRHLVRRRGQEARLRCSPMKGHSHVYWYRQLPEEGLKFMVYLQKENIIDESGMPKERFSAEFPKEGPSILRIQQVVRGDSAAYFCAGSSSRSTEAFFGQGTRLTVV.

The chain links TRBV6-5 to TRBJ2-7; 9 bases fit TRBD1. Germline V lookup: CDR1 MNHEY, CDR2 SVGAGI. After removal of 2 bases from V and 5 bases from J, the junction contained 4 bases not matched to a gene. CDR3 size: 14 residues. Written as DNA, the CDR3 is TGTGCCAGCAGTTACGCACAGGGGGCCCACGAGCAGTACTTC. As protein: CASSYAQGAHEQYF.

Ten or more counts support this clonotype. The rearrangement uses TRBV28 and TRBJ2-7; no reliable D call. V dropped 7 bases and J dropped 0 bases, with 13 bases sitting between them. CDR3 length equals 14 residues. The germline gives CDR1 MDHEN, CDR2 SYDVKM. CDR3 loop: CASIPTMGSYEQYF. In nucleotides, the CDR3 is TGTGCCAGCATTCCTACGATGGGCTCCTACGAGCAGTACTTC. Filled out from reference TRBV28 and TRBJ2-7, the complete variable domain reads DVKVTQSSRYLVKRTGEKVFLECVQDMDHENMFWYRQDPGLGLRLIYFSYDVKMKEKGDIPEGYSVSREKKERFSLILESASTNQTSMYLCASIPTMGSYEQYFGPGTRLTVT.

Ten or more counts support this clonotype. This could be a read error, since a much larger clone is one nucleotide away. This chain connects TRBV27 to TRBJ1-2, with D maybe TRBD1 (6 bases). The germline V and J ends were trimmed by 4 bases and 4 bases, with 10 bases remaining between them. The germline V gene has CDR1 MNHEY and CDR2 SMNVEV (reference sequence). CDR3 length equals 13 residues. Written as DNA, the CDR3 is TGTGCCAGCAGTTATACAGGGAGCTATGGCTACACCTTC. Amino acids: CASSYTGSYGYTF.